This passage covers 21 T cell receptor beta chains from one sample sequenced in a study of T cell changes during pregnancy in multiple sclerosis. Assay used: immunoSEQ multiplex PCR; TCRdb lists only in-frame clones, some missing. The repertoire holds some 48,000 clones, around 90% seen once, with approximately 0.61% in the top ten. The sample here was CD4+ T cells from peripheral blood mononuclear cells, taken after pregnancy. These TCRs come from a female donor in good health, enrolled as a control in a pregnancy study.

This chain links TRBV6-5 with TRBJ2-7; D perhaps matches TRBD1 (6 bases). This CDR3 contains 15 residues. The ends were cut back, 6 bases at V and 4 bases at J, with 19 bases in the middle. The V gene's germline CDR1 is MNHEY and CDR2 SVGAGI. The CDR3 is CASSLHRDRRYEQYF. The CDR3 coding sequence is TGTGCCAGCAGCCTCCATCGCGACAGGCGATACGAGCAGTACTTC.

The chain links TRBV6-1 to TRBJ1-5, with a possible D match to TRBD1 (6 bases). The V end lost 4 bases, the J end lost 0 bases, and 19 bases lay between the germline ends. Germline loops: CDR1 MNHNS, CDR2 SASEGT. The CDR3 covers 18 residues. Written as DNA, the CDR3 is TGTGCCAGCAGTGGCAGAGGAACAGGGAGCGGTAGCAATCAGCCCCAGCATTTT. Translated, it gives CASSGRGTGSGSNQPQHF.

The chain carries TRBV27 and TRBJ2-1; 10 positions agree with TRBD2. Germline CDR1 reads MNHEY; CDR2 reads SMNVEV (reference sequence). Germline trimming cut 11 bases from V and 8 bases from J; bases unmatched to any gene: 15. The CDR3 spans 15 residues. This CDR3 is CASRIASGRGDEQFF. CDR3 DNA sequence: TGTGCCTCCCGGATAGCTAGCGGGAGAGGGGATGAGCAGTTCTTC.

V gene TRBV28 combines with J gene TRBJ2-7; 11 bases align to TRBD2. The germline CDR1 and CDR2 sequences are MDHEN and SYDVKM. The length of the CDR3 is 16 residues. J lost 4 bases, V lost 2 bases, and 7 bases had no gene match. CDR3: CASSLAGLAAFYEQYF. CDR3 nucleotides: TGTGCCAGCAGTTTAGCGGGACTAGCGGCATTTTACGAGCAGTACTTC.

V and J are TRBV7-6 and TRBJ2-7, with 7 bases lining up with TRBD2. Germline V gives CDR1 SGHVS, CDR2 FNYEAQ. The CDR3 has 13 amino acids. Unmatched junction bases numbered 2, after V lost 5 bases and J lost 1 base. The CDR3: CASSPRGSYEQYF. In DNA, the CDR3 is TGTGCCAGCAGCCCGCGGGGGTCCTACGAGCAGTACTTC.

The chain carries TRBV4-1 and TRBJ1-4; D call uncertain. This CDR3 comprises 14 residues. Germline CDR1 MGHRA, CDR2 YSYEKL. The germline V and J ends were trimmed by 1 base and 8 bases, with 11 bases remaining between them. CDR3 nucleotides: TGCGCCAGCAGCCAAGGGGGTCGGAGGGAAAAACTGTTTTTT. Translated, it gives CASSQGGRREKLFF.

The chain is built from TRBV28 and TRBJ2-7, with 11 bases aligning to TRBD2. In germline, CDR1 is MDHEN, CDR2 SYDVKM. Trimming removed 3 bases from V and 3 bases from J; junction bases left unmatched: 10. The CDR3 is 17 amino acids. The CDR3 DNA sequence: TGTGCCAGCAGTTTCCCCGATAGCGGGAGGGCTGGCTACGAGCAGTACTTC. Translated, it gives CASSFPDSGRAGYEQYF.

The chain couples TRBV7-9 to TRBJ1-6, with 9 bases lining up with TRBD1. V dropped 5 bases and J dropped 9; count of bases not matched to a gene: 5. CDR3 size: 14 residues. CDR1 SEHNR and CDR2 FQNEAQ come from the germline V gene (reference sequence). CDR3 region: CASSIQGARSPLHF. CDR3 nucleotide sequence: TGTGCCAGCAGCATACAGGGGGCGCGTTCACCCCTCCACTTT. Filled out from reference TRBV7-9 and TRBJ1-6, the complete variable domain reads DTGVSQNPRHKITKRGQNVTFRCDPISEHNRLYWYRQTLGQGPEFLTYFQNEAQLEKSRLLSDRFSAERPKGSFSTLEIQRTEQGDSAMYLCASSIQGARSPLHFGNGTRLTVT.

This chain uses TRBV2 with TRBJ2-7; TRBD1 matches 9 bases. V dropped 5 bases and J dropped 5; count of bases not matched to a gene: 7. Germline V gives CDR1 SNHLY, CDR2 FYNNEI. CDR3 size: 14 residues. The CDR3 reads CASSSTGTGHEQYF. The CDR3 nucleotides read TGTGCCAGCAGTTCTACCGGGACAGGGCACGAGCAGTACTTC.

The rearrangement joins TRBV27 to TRBJ2-3; D not resolved. V shed 6 bases and J shed 6 bases, with 7 bases lying between them. CDR3 length equals 11 residues. Germline V gives CDR1 MNHEY, CDR2 SMNVEV (reference sequence). CDR3 region: CASRQYDTQYF. The CDR3 region has the DNA TGTGCCAGCAGACAGTATGATACGCAGTATTTT.

The chain links TRBV5-4 to TRBJ2-5; perhaps TRBD1 as D (6 bases). This CDR3 is built from 12 residues. Per the germline V gene, CDR1 is SGHNT and CDR2 is YYREEE (reference sequence). Deletions cut 5 bases from V and 2 bases from J, with 7 bases between. The DNA of the CDR3 is TGTGCCAGCAGGAGGGGGCAAGAGACCCAGTACTTC. It codes for CASRRGQETQYF.

This sequence joins TRBV6-5 and TRBJ1-5, with 9 positions matching TRBD1. Germline assignment: CDR1 MNHEY and CDR2 SVGAGI. The CDR3 covers 14 residues. V dropped 5 bases and J dropped 7; count of bases not matched to a gene: 6. The CDR3 protein is CASSIRQGGQPQHF. The CDR3 coding sequence is TGTGCCAGCAGTATCCGACAGGGGGGACAGCCCCAGCATTTT.

The genes are TRBV28 and TRBJ2-3, with TRBD1 matching over 8 bases. V lost 6 bases and J lost 7; bases outside the gene matches: 9. CDR3 size: 14 residues. CDR1 is MDHEN, CDR2 SYDVKM, per germline. CDR3 in amino acids: CASSPGQVLNTQYF. The CDR3 region has the DNA TGTGCCAGCAGCCCGGGACAGGTTTTAAATACGCAGTATTTT.

V usage is TRBV4-1 and J usage is TRBJ2-6; 7 nucleotides align to TRBD1. Germline loops: CDR1 MGHRA, CDR2 YSYEKL. This CDR3 is 19 amino acids long. The trim removed 0 bases at V and 2 bases at J, leaving 10 bases unmatched. Written as DNA, the CDR3 is TGCGCCAGCAGCCAAGAGAGGGGGCTCGGGGTGGCTGGGGCCAACGTCCTGACTTTC. This encodes CASSQERGLGVAGANVLTF.

This chain links TRBV5-8 with TRBJ1-5; D is ambiguous. Germline assignment: CDR1 SGHTS and CDR2 YDEGEE. Trimming took off 4 bases at V and 0 bases at J, with 23 bases between the two ends. The CDR3 covers 19 residues. DNA of the CDR3: TGTGCCAGCAGCCCACCGTTAAGTCGGGTTAGCTATAGCAATCAGCCCCAGCATTTT. Translated, it gives CASSPPLSRVSYSNQPQHF.

This sequence joins TRBV28 and TRBJ2-1; D perhaps matches TRBD1 (6 bases). CDR1 is MDHEN and CDR2 is SYDVKM in the germline V gene. The V end was cut by 4 bases, the J end by 7 bases, with 11 bases between. The CDR3 contains 13 residues. CDR3 amino acids: CASSSYRENEQFF. CDR3 sequence (DNA): TGTGCCAGCAGTTCCTACAGGGAGAATGAGCAGTTCTTC. The full variable domain, in which reference TRBV28 and TRBJ2-1 provide the parts outside the CDR3, is DVKVTQSSRYLVKRTGEKVFLECVQDMDHENMFWYRQDPGLGLRLIYFSYDVKMKEKGDIPEGYSVSREKKERFSLILESASTNQTSMYLCASSSYRENEQFFGPGTRLTVL.

V usage is TRBV29-1 and J usage is TRBJ1-2; D is ambiguous. The germline gives CDR1 SQVTM, CDR2 ANQGSEA. The V and J ends lost 6 bases and 4 bases respectively, with 15 bases between them. CDR3 size: 13 residues. CDR3 amino acids: CSVKKQLTYGYTF. The DNA of the CDR3 is TGCAGCGTGAAGAAACAACTAACCTATGGCTACACCTTC.

Notes on this clone: This sample also contains other DNA sequences that code for the same CDR3. The chain combines TRBV15 with TRBJ2-7; 8 positions agree with TRBD1. CDR3 length: 15 amino acids. The germline gives CDR1 LNHNV, CDR2 YYDKDF (reference sequence). Losses at the gene ends were 3 bases for V and 5 bases for J; bases not matched to a gene: 9. CDR3 sequence (DNA): TGTGCCACCAGCAGTGAATCGACAGGGGTCCACGAGCAGTACTTC. Translation: CATSSESTGVHEQYF.

The chain employs TRBV7-2 and TRBJ1-2; no definite D call. The V gene's germline CDR1 is SGHTA and CDR2 FQGNSA. The V and J ends lost 8 bases and 7 bases respectively, with 17 bases between them. The CDR3 runs to 13 residues. The CDR3 spells CASGVSRSGGYTF. CDR3 bases: TGTGCCAGCGGCGTCTCTCGTTCGGGTGGCTACACCTTC.

In DNA form, the CDR3 reads TGCGCCAGCAGCCAAGGAGCGGGACACCAAACTCAAACCCATGGCTACACCTTC. Amino acid sequence: CASSQGAGHQTQTHGYTF. The rearrangement uses TRBV4-1 and TRBJ1-2, with D tentatively TRBD1 (6 bases). Trimming left V 1 base short and J 6 bases short, with 24 bases between. The germline gives CDR1 MGHRA, CDR2 YSYEKL. CDR3 size: 18 residues.

This clone was detected once. The CDR3 spells CASSESGAGGTETQYF. The CDR3 region has the DNA TGCGCCAGCAGTGAGTCAGGAGCGGGGGGGACAGAGACCCAGTACTTC. The genes are TRBV10-1 and TRBJ2-5, with 10 bases fitting TRBD2. This CDR3 has 16 residues. The germline CDR1 and CDR2 sequences are WNHNN and SYGVQD (reference sequence). V lost 0 bases and J lost 4; bases outside the gene matches: 5.